This note documents a single T cell receptor (beta chain) sequence. The sample belongs to a study of blood T cell repertoires in COVID-19. Original analysis: Estimation of nucleated cell counts relied on the amplification of reference gene primers. Produced via immunoSEQ multiplex PCR; TCRdb's table is partial and in-frame only. V and J calls and clone size are those listed in that table; D and trimming were worked out from the DNA. The data hold about 310,000 clones, with roughly 84% observed a single time. The CDR3 extends over 15 amino acids. CDR1 LNHDA and CDR2 SQIVND come from the germline V gene (reference sequence). The ends lost 1 base at V and 5 bases at J; junction bases unmatched: 5.

The sample was peripheral blood. The sequence came from a man aged 45-65 years with active or convalescent COVID-19. The rearrangement links TRBV19 to TRBJ2-1, with 7 bases matching TRBD2. CDR3: CASSIGAGAHNEQFF. CDR3 nucleotides: TGTGCCAGTAGTATAGGGGCGGGAGCCCACAATGAGCAGTTCTTC.